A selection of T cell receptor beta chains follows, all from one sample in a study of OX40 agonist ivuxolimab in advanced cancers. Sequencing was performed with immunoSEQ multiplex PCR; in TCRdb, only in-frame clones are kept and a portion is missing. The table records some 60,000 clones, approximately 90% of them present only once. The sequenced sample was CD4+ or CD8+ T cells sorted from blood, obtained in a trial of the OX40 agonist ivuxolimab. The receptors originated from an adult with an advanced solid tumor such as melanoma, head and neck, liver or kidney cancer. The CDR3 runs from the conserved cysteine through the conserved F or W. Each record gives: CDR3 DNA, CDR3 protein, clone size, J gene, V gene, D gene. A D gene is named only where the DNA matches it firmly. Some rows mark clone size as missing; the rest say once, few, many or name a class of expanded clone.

DNA: TGTGCCAGCAGCTTAGTTGCGGACTTCGGAGATGAGCAGTTCTTC
CDR3: CASSLVADFGDEQFF
size: -
J: TRBJ2-1
V: TRBV11-2
D: -

DNA: TGTGCCAGCATTGAGGGCCACAATGAGCAGTTCTTC
CDR3: CASIEGHNEQFF
size: -
J: TRBJ2-1
V: TRBV7-9
D: -

DNA: TGCGCCAGCAGCCCCCGGGACAGAGAATACAATGAGCAGTTCTTC
CDR3: CASSPRDREYNEQFF
size: -
J: TRBJ2-1
V: TRBV10-1
D: TRBD1

DNA: TGTGCCAGCAGCTTGGGACGGGATTACACTGAAGCTTTCTTT
CDR3: CASSLGRDYTEAFF
size: -
J: TRBJ1-1
V: TRBV5-6
D: -

DNA: TGTGCCAGCAGCGTAGATGGGGGGGATGGCTACACCTTC
CDR3: CASSVDGGDGYTF
size: few
J: TRBJ1-2
V: TRBV9
D: -

DNA: TGTGCCAGCAGATCAGCTAGCGGACGAGTGTTCTACGAGCAGTACTTC
CDR3: CASRSASGRVFYEQYF
size: -
J: TRBJ2-7
V: TRBV5-4
D: TRBD2

DNA: TGTGCCAGCAGCTTGTATTCTAGCCGGGGCGAGCAGTACTTC
CDR3: CASSLYSSRGEQYF
size: -
J: TRBJ2-7
V: TRBV5-8
D: -

DNA: TGTGCCAGCAGTGAAGGGACAGTGAACACCGGGGAGCTGTTTTTT
CDR3: CASSEGTVNTGELFF
size: -
J: TRBJ2-2
V: TRBV6-1
D: -

DNA: TGTGCCAGCAGCTTAGACGGGGCCAATGAGCAGTTCTTC
CDR3: CASSLDGANEQFF
size: -
J: TRBJ2-1
V: TRBV7-7
D: -

DNA: TGTGCCAGCACCAAGCGGGTTTCGGAAGCTTTCTTT
CDR3: CASTKRVSEAFF
size: -
J: TRBJ1-1
V: TRBV7-2
D: -